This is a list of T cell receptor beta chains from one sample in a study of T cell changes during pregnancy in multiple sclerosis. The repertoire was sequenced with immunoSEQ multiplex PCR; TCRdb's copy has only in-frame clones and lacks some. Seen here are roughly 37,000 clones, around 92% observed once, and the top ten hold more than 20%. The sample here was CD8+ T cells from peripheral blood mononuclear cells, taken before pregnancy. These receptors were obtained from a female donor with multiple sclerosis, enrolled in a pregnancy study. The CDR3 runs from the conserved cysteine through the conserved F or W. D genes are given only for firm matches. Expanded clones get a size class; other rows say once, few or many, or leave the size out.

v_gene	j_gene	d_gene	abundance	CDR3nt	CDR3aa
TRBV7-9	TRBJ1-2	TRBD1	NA	TGTGCCAGCAGCCCGCAGGGGGACAGGCGAGGCTACACCTTC	CASSPQGDRRGYTF
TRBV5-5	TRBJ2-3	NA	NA	TGTGCCAGCAGCTGGGGGGACAGTCACACAGATACGCAGTATTTT	CASSWGDSHTDTQYF
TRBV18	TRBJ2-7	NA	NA	TGTGCCAGCTCACCACGGCGGAGTTACGAGCAGTACTTC	CASSPRRSYEQYF
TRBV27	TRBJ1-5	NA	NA	TGTGCCAGCAGTTTCTCACAGGGACGGCCCCAGCATTTT	CASSFSQGRPQHF
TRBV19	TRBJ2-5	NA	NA	TGTGCCAGTAGTAAGGAGCGGGCGCTAGGAGAGACCCAGTACTTC	CASSKERALGETQYF
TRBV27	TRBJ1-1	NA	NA	TGTGCCAGCACGGACAGCCAGGGGACGGCTTTCTTT	CASTDSQGTAFF
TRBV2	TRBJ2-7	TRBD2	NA	TGTGCCAGCAGGTCCTTAGCGGGAGACGTCTACGAGCAGTACTTC	CASRSLAGDVYEQYF
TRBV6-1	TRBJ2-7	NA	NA	TGTGCCAGCAGTGAGGGAGGACGGGGCTACGAGCAGTACTTC	CASSEGGRGYEQYF
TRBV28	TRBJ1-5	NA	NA	TGTGCCAGCAGTTTATGGGACAGTAATCAGCCCCAGCATTTT	CASSLWDSNQPQHF
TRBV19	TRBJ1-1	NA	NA	TGTGCCAGTAGTCTCAGTTACACTGAAGCTTTCTTT	CASSLSYTEAFF
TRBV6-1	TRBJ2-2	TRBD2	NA	TGTGCCAGCAGTGGACTAGCGGGAGACACCGGGGAGCTGTTTTTT	CASSGLAGDTGELFF
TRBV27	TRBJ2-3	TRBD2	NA	TGTGCCAGCAGTTTATCCCCGACTAGCGGGATACGGTATTTT	CASSLSPTSGIRYF
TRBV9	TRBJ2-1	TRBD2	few	TGTGCCAGCAGCGTGACTAGCGGGCTTAACAATGAGCAGTTCTTC	CASSVTSGLNNEQFF
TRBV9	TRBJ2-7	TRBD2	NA	TGTGCCAGCAGCGTAGAAGGACTAGCGGGGCCCTACGAGCAGTACTTC	CASSVEGLAGPYEQYF
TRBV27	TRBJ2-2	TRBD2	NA	TGTGCCAGCAGTAGGGCGGGGGATCCCGGGGAGCTGTTTTTT	CASSRAGDPGELFF
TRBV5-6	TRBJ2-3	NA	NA	TGTGCCAGCTTTCGGACTTTTAGCACAGATACGCAGTATTTT	CASFRTFSTDTQYF